The 5 T cell receptor beta chains in this list originate from one sample, sequenced in a study of CD8+ T cells in alopecia areata. The sequencing template was cDNA reverse transcribed from extracted RNA. Sequenced by immunoSEQ multiplex PCR; TCRdb stores in-frame clones only, minus some. This table holds hundreds of thousands of clones, approximately 60% found once. Specified treatment: oral pan-JAK inhibitor, 5-10 mg twice daily. The material sequenced was CD4+ T cells sorted from blood, taken around week 53, from a patient treated with tofacitinib. Source of these receptors: a human donor with alopecia areata.

The chain links TRBV29-1 to TRBJ1-2; TRBD1 is a possible D gene (5 bases). V was trimmed by 3 bases and J by 4 bases, leaving 9 bases between them. Per the germline V gene, CDR1 is SQVTM and CDR2 is ANQGSEA. The CDR3 covers 12 residues. The CDR3 bases are TGCAGCGTTGAGGCAGGGAGCTATGGCTACACCTTC. Translated: CSVEAGSYGYTF.

This chain uses TRBV30 with TRBJ1-1; D remains unclear. From germline, CDR1 is GTSNPN and CDR2 SVGIG (reference sequence). This CDR3 spans 13 amino acids. The V gene lost 5 bases and the J gene lost 5 bases, with 15 bases spanning the gap. The CDR3 nucleotides read TGTGCCTGGCACGGGGTCGTGCGGACTGAAGCTTTCTTT. Translated: CAWHGVVRTEAFF.

The chain couples TRBV4-2 to TRBJ1-6; maybe TRBD1 (6 bases). The CDR3 runs to 16 residues. V gave up 3 bases and J gave up 7 bases, with 16 bases separating them. Germline CDR1 and CDR2: LGHNA and YNFKEQ. DNA for the CDR3: TGTGCCAGCAGCCAGGGGGCAGGGGCAGGGAATTCACCCCTCCACTTT. It is translated as CASSQGAGAGNSPLHF.

This clone came up a few times. The chain has TRBV4-3 and TRBJ1-1, with D perhaps matching TRBD1 (6 bases). From germline, CDR1 is LGHNA and CDR2 YSLEER. This CDR3 has 13 residues. Trimming stripped 3 bases from V and 4 bases from J, with 9 bases between. The CDR3 loop is CASSHGGPTEAFF. The CDR3 nucleotides are TGCGCCAGCAGCCATGGGGGGCCCACTGAAGCTTTCTTT.

The chain combines TRBV6-5 with TRBJ2-7; tentatively, D is TRBD1 (5 bases). CDR3 length equals 13 residues. The germline CDR1 and CDR2 sequences are MNHEY and SVGAGI. Trimming pared 6 bases from V and 7 bases from J, leaving 16 bases between. The CDR3 loop reads CASSPQGAWEQYF. CDR3 DNA sequence: TGTGCCAGCAGCCCGCAAGGGGCCTGGGAGCAGTACTTC.